Following are 22 T cell receptor beta chains from one sample sequenced in a study of shared clonotypes between healthy human individuals. Sequencing was performed with immunoSEQ multiplex PCR; in TCRdb, only in-frame clones are kept and a portion is missing. The sample shows around 700,000 clones, approximately 79% of them seen only once. The sequencing sample was made of memory CD4+ T cells sorted from blood. Subset defined: CD45RA-negative fraction. These receptors were taken from a woman in her twenties or thirties in good health.

The chain has TRBV5-1 and TRBJ2-4; possible D gene TRBD2, 5 bases. Germline-derived CDR1 and CDR2 are SGHRS and YFSETQ. The CDR3 length is 17 residues. Between the trimmed V and J ends, which lost 4 bases and 0 bases, there was a span of 17 bases. The CDR3, as DNA: TGCGCCAGCAGCAAAGGGAATTCTGGACTAGCCAAAAACATTCAGTACTTC. This sequence encodes CASSKGNSGLAKNIQYF.

The sample holds one count of this clone. V usage is TRBV5-1 and J usage is TRBJ2-3, with 13 bases matching TRBD2. The germline V gene encodes CDR1 SGHRS and CDR2 YFSETQ. V lost 4 bases and J lost 3; bases outside the gene matches: 5. The length of the CDR3 is 16 residues. DNA for the CDR3: TGCGCCAGCAGCCCCACTAGCGGGAGGGCTACAGATACGCAGTATTTT. Translating it yields CASSPTSGRATDTQYF.

The CDR3: CASSPLTGGEYYYGYTF. Written as DNA, the CDR3 is TGTGCCAGCAGCCCCTTGACAGGGGGCGAATATTACTATGGCTACACCTTC. V is TRBV7-8 and J is TRBJ1-2; TRBD1 agrees at 10 bases. The CDR3 runs 17 residues. V shed 5 bases and J 3 bases; nucleotides not matched to a gene: 12. Germline CDR1 is SGHVS and CDR2 is FQNEAQ.

This chain joins TRBV28 and TRBJ1-2; D is ambiguous. The CDR3 consists of 13 residues. Germline V gives CDR1 MDHEN, CDR2 SYDVKM. V dropped 6 bases and J dropped 4 bases, with 12 bases sitting between them. Here the CDR3 DNA reads TGTGCCAGCAGCAAACCAAGATTCTATGGCTACACCTTC. Its protein is CASSKPRFYGYTF.

This clone was seen only a few times. The rearrangement uses TRBV6-5 and TRBJ2-7; D perhaps matches TRBD1 (6 bases). CDR1 MNHEY and CDR2 SVGAGI come from the germline V gene. The CDR3 runs 15 residues. V dropped 5 bases and J dropped 3 bases, with 17 bases sitting between them. This chain's CDR3 is CASSPQQGRYYEQYF. Here the CDR3 DNA reads TGTGCCAGCAGTCCCCAACAGGGAAGATACTACGAGCAGTACTTC.

V usage is TRBV5-1 and J usage is TRBJ2-5; 12 bases line up with TRBD1. The CDR3 is 15 amino acids. J gave up 5 bases and V 5 bases, and 7 bases lay outside the gene matches. The germline V gene encodes CDR1 SGHRS and CDR2 YFSETQ. The DNA for the CDR3 is TGCGCCAGCAGTCCCGGGACAGGGGGCCTCGAGACCCAGTACTTC. This codes for CASSPGTGGLETQYF.

The chain uses TRBV5-1 and TRBJ2-2, with 9 bases lining up with TRBD2. The germline gives CDR1 SGHRS, CDR2 YFSETQ. The CDR3 runs 17 residues. The V segment lost 6 bases and the J segment 4 bases; nucleotides outside the gene matches: 13. CDR3 protein: CASKGGSGRRITGELFF. CDR3 bases: TGCGCCAGCAAGGGCGGTAGCGGGAGAAGGATCACCGGGGAGCTGTTTTTT. The whole variable domain, filled in from reference TRBV5-1 and TRBJ2-2, reads KAGVTQTPRYLIKTRGQQVTLSCSPISGHRSVSWYQQTPGQGLQFLFEYFSETQRNKGNFPGRFSGRQFSNSRSEMNVSTLELGDSALYLCASKGGSGRRITGELFFGEGSRLTVL.

The chain's CDR3 is CASSEALHSFSFF. The CDR3, as DNA: TGTGCCAGCAGTGAAGCCTTACATTCTTTCTCTTTCTTT. This rearrangement joins TRBV6-1 to TRBJ1-1, with D uncertain. V dropped 0 bases and J dropped 12 bases, with 14 bases sitting between them. Germline CDR1 reads MNHNS; CDR2 reads SASEGT. The CDR3 is made up of 13 amino acids.

This clone was seen a handful of times. At one end the junction does not follow the germline gene, possibly because of a read error. The genes are TRBV4-2 and TRBJ2-1, with D tentatively TRBD2 (6 bases). CDR3 length equals 16 residues. Germline V gene sequence: CDR1 LGHNA, CDR2 YNFKEQ. CDR3 nucleotides: TGTGCCAGCAGCGAAGAGGGGAGGACTAACTACAATGAGCAGTTCTTC. This encodes CASSEEGRTNYNEQFF.

The rearrangement joins TRBV11-2 to TRBJ1-1, with D unresolved. With 5 bases removed from V and 1 base from J, the gap between germline ends came to 8 bases. This CDR3 is built from 13 residues. From germline, CDR1 is SGHAT and CDR2 FQNNGV. CDR3 residues: CASSHRWNTEAFF. CDR3 sequence (DNA): TGTGCCAGCAGCCACCGATGGAACACTGAAGCTTTCTTT. Full variable domain (missing parts from reference TRBV11-2 and TRBJ1-1): EAGVAQSPRYKIIEKRQSVAFWCNPISGHATLYWYQQILGQGPKLLIQFQNNGVVDDSQLPKDRFSAERLKGVDSTLKIQPAKLEDSAVYLCASSHRWNTEAFFGQGTRLTVV.

This chain links TRBV4-1 with TRBJ2-6; no reliable D call. CDR1 MGHRA and CDR2 YSYEKL come from the germline V gene. The V end lost 0 bases, the J end lost 2 bases, and 8 bases lay between the germline ends. The CDR3 runs to 16 residues. The CDR3 is CASSQDRYAGANVLTF. CDR3 DNA: TGCGCCAGCAGCCAAGACAGGTATGCTGGGGCCAACGTCCTGACTTTC.

This clone was observed a single time. This chain connects TRBV27 to TRBJ2-5, with TRBD1 identical over 8 bases. Germline V lookup: CDR1 MNHEY, CDR2 SMNVEV (reference sequence). This CDR3 is built from 14 residues. V lost 6 bases, J lost 5 bases, and 8 bases stayed unmatched. The CDR3 DNA sequence: TGTGCCAGCAGCTGGACAGGGACGTGGGAGACCCAGTACTTC. As protein: CASSWTGTWETQYF.

The chain joins TRBV5-6 to TRBJ1-5; unclear D gene. Trimming removed 1 base from V and 6 bases from J, with 5 bases in between. Per germline, CDR1 SGHDT and CDR2 YYEEEE. This CDR3 contains 12 residues. In DNA, the CDR3 is TGTGCCAGCAGCTTGTGGGGTCAGCCCCAGCATTTT. It translates to CASSLWGQPQHF.

The CDR3 nucleotides read TGTGCCAGCAGTGACACGGACAGGGGAGGCACTGAAGCTTTCTTT. This translates into CASSDTDRGGTEAFF. The chain links TRBV27 to TRBJ1-1; TRBD1 aligns across 9 bases. The CDR3 runs to 15 residues. The V and J ends lost 5 bases and 4 bases, in that order; junction bases with no gene match: 8. CDR1 and CDR2 from the germline V gene are MNHEY and SMNVEV (reference sequence).

The chain combines TRBV6-4 with TRBJ1-1; 7 bases match TRBD1. The CDR3 runs 15 residues. V lost 9 bases, J lost 1 base, and 11 bases stayed unmatched. Germline loops: CDR1 MRHNA, CDR2 SNTAGT. CDR3 bases: TGTGCCAGACATAGGGTCGACAGGGAGAACACTGAAGCTTTCTTT. It translates to CARHRVDRENTEAFF.

In this sample, this clone turned up many times. The rearrangement joins TRBV28 to TRBJ1-2; the D gene is possibly TRBD1 (6 bases). Germline V gene sequence: CDR1 MDHEN, CDR2 SYDVKM. Between the trimmed V and J ends, which lost 7 bases and 7 bases, there was a span of 25 bases. The CDR3 contains 16 residues. For the CDR3, the DNA is TGTGCCAGCATGAGGTTTGGAGTAGAACAGGGTCGTGGCTACACCTTC. Translation: CASMRFGVEQGRGYTF.

This chain connects TRBV9 to TRBJ2-1, with 9 bases matching TRBD2. The germline V gene has CDR1 SGDLS and CDR2 YYNGEE. The CDR3 has 15 residues. Trimming took 5 bases from V and 5 from J; bases not matched to a gene: 8. This CDR3 reads CASSPGLARNNEQFF. The CDR3 DNA reads TGTGCCAGCAGTCCGGGACTAGCTCGAAACAATGAGCAGTTCTTC.

This chain links TRBV25-1 with TRBJ2-7; D ambiguous. The CDR3 is made up of 14 amino acids. The germline gives CDR1 MGHDK, CDR2 SYGVNS. V shed 3 bases and J shed 0 bases, with 9 bases lying between them. As DNA, the CDR3 is TGTGCCAGCAGTGATAGCTCTCGCTCCTACGAGCAGTACTTC. Translation gives CASSDSSRSYEQYF.

The V and J genes are TRBV6-1 and TRBJ2-3, with D possibly matching TRBD1 (6 bases). Germline V gene data show CDR1 as MNHNS and CDR2 as SASEGT. V was pared by 6 bases and J by 3 bases, with 10 bases between. The CDR3 contains 13 residues. The CDR3 region is CASRNRVTDTQYF. The DNA of the CDR3 is TGTGCCAGCAGGAACAGGGTTACAGATACGCAGTATTTT.

The gene calls are TRBV6-5 and TRBJ1-5; TRBD1 is a possible D gene (5 bases). Trimming shortened V by 5 bases and J by 9 bases, and 20 bases separated the two germline ends. The CDR3 totals 15 residues. CDR1 is MNHEY and CDR2 is SVGAGI in the germline V gene. The CDR3 reads CASSPLGRDRGPQHF. The DNA for the CDR3 is TGTGCCAGCAGTCCGCTTGGACGGGACCGCGGGCCCCAGCATTTT.

The chain has TRBV19 and TRBJ1-2, with 8 bases identical to TRBD1. Germline V gene data show CDR1 as LNHDA and CDR2 as SQIVND (reference sequence). The V segment lost 6 bases and the J segment 8 bases; nucleotides outside the gene matches: 14. This CDR3 region has 15 residues. This CDR3 reads CASSAPADRGRGYTF. The CDR3 region has the DNA TGTGCCAGTAGCGCGCCGGCAGACAGGGGAAGAGGCTACACCTTC.

For this clone: This same CDR3 is encoded by further DNA sequences in the sample. The chain recombines TRBV2 with TRBJ2-2; 8 bases agree with TRBD1. This CDR3 is built from 15 residues. V was clipped by 6 bases and J by 5 bases; unmatched bases: 8. Germline V gene data show CDR1 as SNHLY and CDR2 as FYNNEI. Here the CDR3 DNA reads TGTGCCAGCAGCTCTGGACAGGGCGGTACCGGGGAGCTGTTTTTT. Translation gives CASSSGQGGTGELFF.